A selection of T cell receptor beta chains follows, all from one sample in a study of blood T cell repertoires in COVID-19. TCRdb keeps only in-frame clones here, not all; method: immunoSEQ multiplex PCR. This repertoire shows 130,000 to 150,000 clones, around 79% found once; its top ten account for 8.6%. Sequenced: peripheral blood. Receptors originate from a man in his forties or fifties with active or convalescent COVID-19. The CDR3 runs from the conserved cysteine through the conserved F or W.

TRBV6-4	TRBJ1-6	CASSDRTVNSPLHF
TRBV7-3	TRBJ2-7	CASSATGGLGGGRGGEQYF
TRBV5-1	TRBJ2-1	CASSWAGDGYNEQFF
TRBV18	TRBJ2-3	CASSPDGLAGAGADTQYF
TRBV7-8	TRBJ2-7	CASTLTGTNGITDQYF
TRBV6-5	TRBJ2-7	CASNPLSGSAYEQYF
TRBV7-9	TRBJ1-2	CASSLGQGANGYTF
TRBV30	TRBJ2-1	CAWTKFGQGNEQFF
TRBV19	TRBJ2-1	CASSISAGSYNEQFF
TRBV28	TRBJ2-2	CAAQGSNTGELFF
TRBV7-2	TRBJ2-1	CASSRTSDNEQFF
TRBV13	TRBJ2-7	CASSLRGAAGGYHEQYF
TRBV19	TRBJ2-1	CASSIETGGSSYNEQFF
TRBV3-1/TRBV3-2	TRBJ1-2	CASSPGQDFGYTF
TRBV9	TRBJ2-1	CASSGHSGKSYNEQFF
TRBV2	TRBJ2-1	CASSATDSSYNEQFF